This TCR beta chain was obtained from a study of glioma-infiltrating T cells after dendritic cell vaccination. Sequencing was performed with immunoSEQ multiplex PCR; in TCRdb, only in-frame clones are kept and a portion is missing. The sample has tens of thousands of clones; roughly 90% are singletons. V was shortened by 7 bases and J by 0 bases, with 13 bases between the two germline ends. Germline loops: CDR1 LNHDA, CDR2 SQIVND (reference sequence). The CDR3 covers 15 residues. This clonotype originated in a human donor with glioblastoma. The chain links TRBV19 to TRBJ1-5, with D perhaps TRBD1 (6 bases). Sequencing used blood, obtained before dendritic cell vaccination. CDR3 sequence (DNA): TGTGCCAGTATTTCACAGGGAATTAGCAATCAGCCCCAGCATTTT. Translated: CASISQGISNQPQHF. Drawing the rest from reference TRBV19 and TRBJ1-5, the complete variable domain is DGGITQSPKYLFRKEGQNVTLSCEQNLNHDAMYWYRQDPGQGLRLIYYSQIVNDFQKGDIAEGYSVSREKKESFPLTVTSAQKNPTAFYLCASISQGISNQPQHFGDGTRLSIL.